Following are 13 T cell receptor beta chains from one sample sequenced in a study of molecular identifiers for immune sequencing clone quantification. TCRdb recomputed calls from the PCR reads with MiXCR, one row per CDR3 protein. Of about half a million distinct CDR3 sequences in the sample, around 23% are singletons; the top ten hold 0.7% to 0.9%. Sequencing was carried out using naive CD8+ T cells from blood, with Jurkat cell RNA spiked in. Subset specified: FACS-sorted CD8+CD4-CCR7+CD45RA+ naive T cells. All receptors come from a human donor in good health. Some libraries in this study had Jurkat cell RNA spiked in.

The chain carries TRBV25-1 and TRBJ2-3; D perhaps matches TRBD2 (6 bases). The length of the CDR3 is 19 residues. Germline V CDR1 and CDR2: MGHDK, SYGVNS. Trimming removed 6 bases from V and 3 bases from J, with 28 bases in between. The CDR3 reads CASSDRLESWRSGTDTQYF. DNA for the CDR3: TGTGCCAGCAGCGATAGACTAGAAAGTTGGAGATCGGGAACAGATACGCAGTATTTT.

The V call is TRBV20-1, the J call TRBJ1-5; no definite D call. Trimming stripped 0 bases from V and 0 bases from J, with 15 bases between. The CDR3 runs to 17 residues. From germline, CDR1 is DFQATT and CDR2 SNEGSKA (reference sequence). CDR3 sequence: CSARDPDSYYSNQPQHF. CDR3 nucleotides: TGCAGTGCTAGAGATCCCGACTCTTATTATAGCAATCAGCCCCAGCATTTT.

This clonotype occurred many times. For the CDR3, the DNA is TGCAGTGCTGGGTCCCTGGCAGCTGATGAGAGCTACGAGCAGTACTTC. It yields the protein CSAGSLAADESYEQYF. The rearrangement joins TRBV20-1 to TRBJ2-7; no firm D call. The CDR3 totals 16 residues. Trimming took off 5 bases at V and 3 bases at J, with 23 bases between the two ends. Per the germline V gene, CDR1 is DFQATT and CDR2 is SNEGSKA (reference sequence).

The V call is TRBV4-2, the J call TRBJ1-2; maybe TRBD1 (5 bases). This CDR3 region has 17 residues. The germline V gene has CDR1 LGHNA and CDR2 YNFKEQ. V lost 0 bases and J lost 8, with 22 bases in between. The chain's CDR3 is CASSQDLTNQGIEGYTF. CDR3 DNA: TGTGCCAGCAGCCAAGATCTCACTAATCAGGGAATAGAAGGCTACACCTTC.

As for this clonotype: Being one base from a much bigger clone, this may be a read error. V gene TRBV6-5 combines with J gene TRBJ2-5; 12 bases match TRBD2. The CDR3 consists of 16 residues. The germline V gene encodes CDR1 MNHEY and CDR2 SVGAGI. This CDR3 is CTSSPDGLAGKETQYF. The CDR3, as DNA: TGTACCAGCAGTCCTGACGGACTAGCGGGGAAAGAGACCCAGTACTTC.

As concerns this clonotype: The CDR3 carries no conserved terminal phenylalanine or tryptophan, so it likely arises from a read error. The CDR3 reads CASSDWTGWSNQPQHL. CDR3 DNA sequence: TGTGCCAGCAGTGACTGGACAGGGTGGAGCAATCAGCCCCAGCATCTT. The V and J genes are TRBV6-4 and TRBJ1-5, with 8 bases fitting TRBD1. The junction had 3 bases not matched to a gene; V was cut back by 1 base and J by 1 base. The CDR3 runs to 16 residues. Germline values: CDR1 MRHNA, CDR2 SNTAGT.

This clonotype showed up just a few times. The chain employs TRBV11-2 and TRBJ2-7; 14 nucleotides agree with TRBD2. The ends lost 4 bases at V and 3 bases at J; junction bases unmatched: 5. Germline CDR1 and CDR2: SGHAT and FQNNGV. The CDR3 runs 16 residues. The chain's CDR3 is CASSWTSGGTGYEQYF. The CDR3 DNA is TGTGCCAGCAGCTGGACTAGCGGGGGGACGGGCTACGAGCAGTACTTC.

CDR3 DNA: TGTGCCAGCAGTTTCGGACAGGGGAGCGAGCAGTACTTC. Translating gives CASSFGQGSEQYF. J is TRBJ2-7 and V is TRBV27; 9 bases agree with TRBD1. Germline V gene sequence: CDR1 MNHEY, CDR2 SMNVEV (reference sequence). The V gene end was trimmed by 3 bases and the J gene end by 6 bases; junction bases not matched to a gene: 3. The CDR3 runs to 13 residues.

This clonotype has a handful of counts. Being one base from a much bigger clone, this may be a read error. This chain connects TRBV7-9 to TRBJ2-3; D assignment may be TRBD1 or TRBD2 (5 bases each). From germline, CDR1 is SEHNR and CDR2 FQNEAQ (reference sequence). The V end was cut by 5 bases, the J end by 4 bases, with 10 bases between. The CDR3 runs 13 residues. DNA of the CDR3: TGTGCCAGCAGCCCCCGGGACGCAGATACGCAGTATTTT. It specifies CASSPRDADTQYF.

The CDR3 protein is CASTFQVGPYEQYF. CDR3 sequence (DNA): TGTGCCAGTACCTTCCAGGTGGGACCCTACGAGCAGTACTTC. The rearrangement joins TRBV19 to TRBJ2-7; D is tentatively TRBD1 or TRBD2 (5 bases each). V was pared by 7 bases and J by 2 bases, with 15 bases between. This CDR3 region has 14 residues. Germline lookup yields CDR1 LNHDA and CDR2 SQIVND (reference sequence).

This clonotype appeared once. This sequence may be a read error, since a much larger clone differs from it by one base. The V call is TRBV7-9, the J call TRBJ2-2; D gene unclear. Germline values: CDR1 SEHNR, CDR2 FQNEAQ (reference sequence). This CDR3 contains 14 residues. The CDR3 sequence is CTSSLVTNTGELFF. The DNA for the CDR3 is TGTACCAGCAGCTTAGTCACGAACACCGGGGAGCTGTTTTTT.

As regards this clonotype: This sequence may be a read error, since a much larger clone differs from it by one base. This rearrangement joins TRBV20-1 to TRBJ2-7; either TRBD1 or TRBD2 may supply D (7 bases each). Germline CDR1 and CDR2: DFQATT and SNEGSKA (reference sequence). This CDR3 has 15 amino acids. Trimming shortened V by 0 bases and J by 3 bases, and 15 bases separated the two germline ends. The CDR3 DNA reads TGCAGTGCTAGAGATCCAGCAGGGGGGGTCTACGAGCAGTACTTC. It yields the protein CSARDPAGGVYEQYF.

The CDR3 loop reads CASSFPGQGAMNTEAFF. Written as DNA, the CDR3 is TGTGCCAGCAGCTTCCCCGGCCAGGGAGCCATGAACACTGAAGCTTTCTTT. This chain uses TRBV5-5 with TRBJ1-1, with TRBD1 as a possible D gene (5 bases). This CDR3 spans 17 amino acids. V gave up 2 bases and J gave up 0 bases, with 17 bases separating them. Germline CDR1 is SGHKS and CDR2 is YYEKEE (reference sequence).